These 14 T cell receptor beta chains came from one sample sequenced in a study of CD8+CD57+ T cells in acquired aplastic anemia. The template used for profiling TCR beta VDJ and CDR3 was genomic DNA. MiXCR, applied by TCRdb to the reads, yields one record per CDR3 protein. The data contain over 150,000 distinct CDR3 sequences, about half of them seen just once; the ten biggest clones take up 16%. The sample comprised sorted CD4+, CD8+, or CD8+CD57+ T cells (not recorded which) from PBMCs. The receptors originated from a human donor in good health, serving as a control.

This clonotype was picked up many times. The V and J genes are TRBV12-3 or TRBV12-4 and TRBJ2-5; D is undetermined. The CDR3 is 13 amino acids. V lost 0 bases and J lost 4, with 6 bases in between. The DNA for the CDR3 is TGTGCCAGCAGTTTAGCGCTACGAGAGACCCAGTACTTC. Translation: CASSLALRETQYF.

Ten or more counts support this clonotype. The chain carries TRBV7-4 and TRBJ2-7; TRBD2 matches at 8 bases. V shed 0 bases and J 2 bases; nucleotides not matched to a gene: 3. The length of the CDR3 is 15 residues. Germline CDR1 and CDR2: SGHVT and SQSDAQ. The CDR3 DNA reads TGTGCCAGCAGCTTAGCGTCTAGCGGGCCCTACGAGCAGTACTTC. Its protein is CASSLASSGPYEQYF.

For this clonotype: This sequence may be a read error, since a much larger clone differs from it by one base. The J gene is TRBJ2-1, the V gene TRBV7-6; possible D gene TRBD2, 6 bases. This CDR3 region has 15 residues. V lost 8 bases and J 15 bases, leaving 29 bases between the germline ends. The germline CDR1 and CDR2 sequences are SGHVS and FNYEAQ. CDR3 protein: CASGLATLGGASWFF. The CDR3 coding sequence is TGTGCCAGCGGCCTAGCCACACTGGGCGGGGCTTCGTGGTTCTTC. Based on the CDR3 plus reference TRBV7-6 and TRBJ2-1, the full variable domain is GAGVSQSPRYKVTKRGQDVALRCDPISGHVSLYWYRQALGQGPEFLTYFNYEAQQDKSGLPNDRFSAERPEGSISTLTIQRTEQRDSAMYRCASGLATLGGASWFFGPGTRLTVL.

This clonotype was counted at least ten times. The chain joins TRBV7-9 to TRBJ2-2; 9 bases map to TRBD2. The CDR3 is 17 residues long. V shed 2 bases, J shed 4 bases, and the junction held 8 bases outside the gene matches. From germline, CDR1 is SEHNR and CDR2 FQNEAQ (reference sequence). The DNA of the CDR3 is TGTGCCAGCAGCTTACGGGGCGGGGGGGCCCTCACCGGGGAGCTGTTTTTT. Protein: CASSLRGGGALTGELFF.

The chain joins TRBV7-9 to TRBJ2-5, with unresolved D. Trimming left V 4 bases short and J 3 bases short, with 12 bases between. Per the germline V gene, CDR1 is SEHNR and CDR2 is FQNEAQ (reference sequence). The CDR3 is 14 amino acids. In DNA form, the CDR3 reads TGTGCCAGCAGCTCCACGGACCGCGAAGAGACCCAGTACTTC. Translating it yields CASSSTDREETQYF.

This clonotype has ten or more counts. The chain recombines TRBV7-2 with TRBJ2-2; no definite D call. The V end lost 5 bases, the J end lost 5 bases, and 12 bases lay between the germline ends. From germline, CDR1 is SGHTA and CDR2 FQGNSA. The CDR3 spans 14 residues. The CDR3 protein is CASSPGPPTGELFF. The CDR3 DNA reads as TGTGCCAGCAGCCCCGGTCCACCGACCGGGGAGCTGTTTTTT.

CDR3 sequence: CASRQGAGYEQYF. The CDR3 DNA reads TGTGCCAGCAGACAGGGGGCTGGGTACGAGCAGTACTTC. The chain is built from TRBV7-2 and TRBJ2-7, with 9 bases fitting TRBD1. Germline-derived CDR1 and CDR2 are SGHTA and FQGNSA. The junction had 4 bases not matched to a gene; V was cut back by 6 bases and J by 4 bases. CDR3 size: 13 residues.

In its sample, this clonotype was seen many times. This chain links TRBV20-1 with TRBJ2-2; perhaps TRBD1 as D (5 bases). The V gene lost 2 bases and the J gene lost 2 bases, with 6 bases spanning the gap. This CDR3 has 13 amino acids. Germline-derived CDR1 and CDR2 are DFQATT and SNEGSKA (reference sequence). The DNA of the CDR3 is TGCAGTGCTAGACAGGGAAACACCGGGGAGCTGTTTTTT. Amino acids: CSARQGNTGELFF.

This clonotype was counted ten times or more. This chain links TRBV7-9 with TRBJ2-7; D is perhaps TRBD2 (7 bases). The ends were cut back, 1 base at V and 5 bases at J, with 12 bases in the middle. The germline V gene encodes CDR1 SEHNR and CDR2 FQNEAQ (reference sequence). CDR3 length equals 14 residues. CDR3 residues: CASSLVGGLHEQYF. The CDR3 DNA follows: TGTGCCAGCAGCTTAGTCGGGGGGCTGCACGAGCAGTACTTC.

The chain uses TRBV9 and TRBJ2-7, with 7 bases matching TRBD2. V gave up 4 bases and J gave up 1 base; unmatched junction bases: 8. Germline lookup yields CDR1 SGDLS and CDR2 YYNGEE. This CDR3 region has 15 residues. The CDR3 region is CASSLGGSESYEQYF. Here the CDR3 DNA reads TGTGCCAGCAGCCTGGGGGGGTCAGAATCCTACGAGCAGTACTTC.

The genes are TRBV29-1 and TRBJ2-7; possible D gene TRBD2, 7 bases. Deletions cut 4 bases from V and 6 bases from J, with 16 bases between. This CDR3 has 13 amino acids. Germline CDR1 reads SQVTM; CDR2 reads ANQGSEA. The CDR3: CSVVHRGGTEQYF. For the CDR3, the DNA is TGCAGCGTTGTACATCGCGGGGGCACCGAGCAGTACTTC.

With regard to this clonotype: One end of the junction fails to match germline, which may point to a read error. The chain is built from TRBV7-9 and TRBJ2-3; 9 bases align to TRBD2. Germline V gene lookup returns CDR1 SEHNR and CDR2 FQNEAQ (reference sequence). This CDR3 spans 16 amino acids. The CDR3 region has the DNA TGCGCCAGCAGCTTCGGTTCTAGCGGGGCTGAAGATACGCAGTATTTT. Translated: CASSFGSSGAEDTQYF.

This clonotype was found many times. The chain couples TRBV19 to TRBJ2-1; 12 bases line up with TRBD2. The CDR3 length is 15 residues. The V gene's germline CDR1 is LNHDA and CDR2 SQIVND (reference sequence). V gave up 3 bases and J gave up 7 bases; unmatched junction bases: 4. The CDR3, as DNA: TGTGCCAGTAGTATCCTAGCGGGGGGGAGGAATGAGCAGTTCTTC. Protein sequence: CASSILAGGRNEQFF.

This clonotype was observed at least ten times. The CDR3 here is CASSPTGALGYGYTF. CDR3 coding DNA: TGTGCCAGTAGTCCCACGGGGGCGCTCGGCTATGGCTACACCTTC. V is TRBV19 and J is TRBJ1-2; the D gene is possibly TRBD1 (6 bases). V was shortened by 5 bases and J by 4 bases, with 17 bases between the two germline ends. The CDR3 loop spans 15 amino acids. Germline V gene data show CDR1 as LNHDA and CDR2 as SQIVND (reference sequence).